The 9 T cell receptor beta chains listed next were all sequenced from one sample in a study of OX40 agonist ivuxolimab in advanced cancers. TCRdb's table, derived via immunoSEQ multiplex PCR, lists solely in-frame clones and lacks some. The sample lists 25,000 to 30,000 clones, 85% to 95% occurring once. The source was CD4+ or CD8+ T cells sorted from blood, collected in a trial of the OX40 agonist ivuxolimab. These receptors all come from an adult with an advanced solid tumor such as melanoma, head and neck, liver or kidney cancer.

This clone was recorded only once. The chain recombines TRBV9 with TRBJ2-3; 8 bases map to TRBD2. This CDR3 region has 14 residues. Germline-derived CDR1 and CDR2 are SGDLS and YYNGEE. The V segment lost 4 bases and the J segment 5 bases; nucleotides outside the gene matches: 6. This CDR3 is CASSTAGAVDTQYF. CDR3 sequence (DNA): TGTGCCAGCAGCACAGCGGGAGCGGTAGATACGCAGTATTTT.

The chain joins TRBV5-1 to TRBJ1-5; 8 nucleotides align to TRBD1. Germline CDR1 and CDR2: SGHRS and YFSETQ. V shed 3 bases, J shed 4 bases, and the junction held 3 bases outside the gene matches. This CDR3 has 14 residues. The CDR3 DNA sequence: TGCGCCAGCAGCTCTACAGGGGGGAATCAGCCCCAGCATTTT. Amino acid sequence: CASSSTGGNQPQHF. The full variable domain, its missing parts supplied by reference TRBV5-1 and TRBJ1-5, is KAGVTQTPRYLIKTRGQQVTLSCSPISGHRSVSWYQQTPGQGLQFLFEYFSETQRNKGNFPGRFSGRQFSNSRSEMNVSTLELGDSALYLCASSSTGGNQPQHFGDGTRLSIL.

This clone has only one observation. V and J are TRBV6-6 and TRBJ2-2; TRBD2 matches 8 bases. The junction had 2 bases not matched to a gene; V was cut back by 0 bases and J by 5 bases. The germline CDR1 and CDR2 sequences are MNHNY and SVGAGI (reference sequence). This CDR3 comprises 15 residues. CDR3 bases: TGTGCCAGCAGTTACTCATCTAGCGGGACCGGGGAGCTGTTTTTT. It specifies CASSYSSSGTGELFF.

The J gene is TRBJ2-3, the V gene TRBV4-1; D gene uncertain. Trimming took 0 bases from V and 4 from J, leaving 8 bases between them. The CDR3 totals 14 residues. The germline V gene has CDR1 MGHRA and CDR2 YSYEKL. The CDR3 loop is CASSQDIRADTQYF. The CDR3 DNA reads TGCGCCAGCAGCCAAGATATAAGGGCAGATACGCAGTATTTT.

The chain joins TRBV5-6 to TRBJ2-5; possibly TRBD1 for D (5 bases). V lost 0 bases to trimming and J lost 5 bases, with 11 bases between them. From germline, CDR1 is SGHDT and CDR2 YYEEEE. The CDR3 loop spans 14 amino acids. The CDR3, as DNA: TGTGCCAGCAGCTTGGCAGGACATAAGGAGACCCAGTACTTC. It is translated as CASSLAGHKETQYF.

In its sample, this clone was seen once. The chain has TRBV19 and TRBJ2-7; the D is unclear. Trimming pared 6 bases from V and 7 bases from J, leaving 13 bases between. The CDR3 loop spans 12 amino acids. Per germline, CDR1 LNHDA and CDR2 SQIVND (reference sequence). The CDR3 protein is CASRPRKGEQYF. CDR3 coding DNA: TGTGCCAGTAGACCAAGGAAGGGTGAGCAGTACTTC.

The table lists this clone with a count of one. The genes are TRBV7-7 and TRBJ2-5, with 10 bases fitting TRBD2. The CDR3 runs to 16 residues. Germline V gene sequence: CDR1 SSHAT, CDR2 FNYEAQ (reference sequence). V dropped 0 bases and J dropped 2; count of bases not matched to a gene: 3. DNA for the CDR3: TGTGCCAGCAGCTTAGCGACTAGCGGGTTTCAAGAGACCCAGTACTTC. Encoded protein: CASSLATSGFQETQYF.

The V call is TRBV6-1, the J call TRBJ2-2; TRBD2 matches at 7 bases. The CDR3 has 18 residues. The germline V gene encodes CDR1 MNHNS and CDR2 SASEGT. J gave up 7 bases and V 3 bases, and 17 bases lay outside the gene matches. The CDR3 DNA reads as TGTGCCAGCAGTGAGTTCGCTGGGCTAGCGGACATGGGCGGGGAGCTGTTTTTT. Translation gives CASSEFAGLADMGGELFF.

This chain links TRBV13 with TRBJ2-1; 14 nucleotides align to TRBD2. Unmatched junction bases numbered 4, after V lost 5 bases and J lost 10 bases. Germline V gene data show CDR1 as PRHDT and CDR2 as FYEKMQ (reference sequence). CDR3 length: 14 residues. CDR3 in amino acids: CASSPGLAGDEQFF. CDR3 DNA: TGTGCCAGCAGCCCGGGACTAGCGGGAGACGAGCAGTTCTTC.